This T cell receptor (beta chain) was profiled in a study of CD8+CD57+ T cells in acquired aplastic anemia. In the study overall: DNA from sorted CD4+ and CD8+ cells averaged around 3.5 ug.

Investigators profiled TCR beta VDJ and CDR3 from genomic DNA template. TCRdb fed the reads into MiXCR, producing one record per CDR3 protein. The data contain some 92,000 distinct CDR3 sequences, approximately 73% of them singletons. An expansion of CD8+CD57+ cells by flow cytometry had been shown in patients chosen for sequencing. Material: sorted CD4+, CD8+, or CD8+CD57+ T cells (not recorded which) from PBMCs. The sequence derives from a human donor with aplastic anemia.

CDR3 in amino acids: CAISETGIEKLFF. The DNA of the CDR3 is TGTGCCATCAGTGAAACGGGTATTGAAAAACTGTTTTTT. The chain couples TRBV10-3 to TRBJ1-4; D is unclear. The germline V and J ends were trimmed by 3 bases and 7 bases, with 9 bases remaining between them. Germline values: CDR1 ENHRY, CDR2 SYGVKD. The length of the CDR3 is 13 residues.